Presented here are 21 T cell receptor beta chains from one specimen sequenced in a study of cytomegalovirus exposure and HLA in healthy donors. This table comes from immunoSEQ multiplex PCR, and its TCRdb copy is limited to in-frame clones, with some not included. The data contain 250,000 to 300,000 clones, around 89% of them seen just once; the ten biggest clones take up roughly 0.38%. The sample was PBMCs. All receptors come from a woman aged 18-29 years in good health and CMV-seronegative.

The chain uses TRBV15 and TRBJ1-4; 8 nucleotides align to TRBD1. V trimming: 5 bases; J trimming: 3 bases; junction bases outside the gene matches: 11. Germline assignment: CDR1 LNHNV and CDR2 YYDKDF (reference sequence). The CDR3 is 17 residues long. CDR3 protein: CATSRGPQGAANEKLFF. CDR3 nucleotide sequence: TGTGCCACCAGCCGGGGCCCGCAGGGGGCGGCTAATGAAAAACTGTTTTTT.

This clone was seen just once. The chain combines TRBV5-1 with TRBJ1-2, with D perhaps TRBD1 (6 bases). The length of the CDR3 is 15 residues. V was trimmed by 4 bases and J by 4 bases, leaving 17 bases between them. The germline gives CDR1 SGHRS, CDR2 YFSETQ. This CDR3 is CASSPRDTPTYGYTF. The CDR3, as DNA: TGCGCCAGCAGCCCCCGGGACACTCCCACCTATGGCTACACCTTC.

The gene calls are TRBV10-2 and TRBJ2-1, with TRBD1 identical over 9 bases. Germline lookup yields CDR1 WSHSY and CDR2 SAAADI. This CDR3 comprises 16 residues. J gave up 6 bases and V 1 base, and 7 bases lay outside the gene matches. The CDR3 nucleotides are TGCGCCAGCAGTGAGTTCACAGGGGGCAGAGGCAATGAGCAGTTCTTC. As protein: CASSEFTGGRGNEQFF.

The chain recombines TRBV9 with TRBJ1-4, with 7 bases identical to TRBD1. CDR1 SGDLS and CDR2 YYNGEE come from the germline V gene. The CDR3 consists of 16 residues. V shed 3 bases and J 5 bases; nucleotides not matched to a gene: 10. The CDR3 is CASSERPGQKNEKLFF. As DNA, the CDR3 is TGTGCCAGCAGCGAGAGACCGGGACAGAAGAATGAAAAACTGTTTTTT.

The V gene is TRBV5-1, the J gene TRBJ2-3; TRBD2 agrees at 12 bases. In germline, CDR1 is SGHRS, CDR2 YFSETQ. The V and J ends lost 5 bases and 5 bases, in that order; junction bases with no gene match: 9. This CDR3 has 16 residues. CDR3 sequence reads: CASRNPSGGAKDTQYF. The CDR3 region has the DNA TGCGCCAGCAGGAACCCTAGCGGGGGGGCCAAAGATACGCAGTATTTT.

This clone is a singleton in its sample. The chain has TRBV11-2 and TRBJ2-3; D ambiguous. Germline CDR1 and CDR2: SGHAT and FQNNGV. The V and J ends lost 3 bases and 1 base respectively, with 5 bases between them. The CDR3 has 13 amino acids. The CDR3 loop is CASSLPGTDTQYF. CDR3 DNA: TGTGCCAGCAGCTTGCCAGGCACAGATACGCAGTATTTT.

The chain recombines TRBV2 with TRBJ2-3, with TRBD1 as a possible D gene (6 bases). V was trimmed by 0 bases and J by 4 bases, leaving 17 bases between them. Germline V gene data show CDR1 as SNHLY and CDR2 as FYNNEI. The length of the CDR3 is 17 residues. Here the CDR3 reads CASSEATLARGSDTQYF. The CDR3 bases are TGTGCCAGCAGTGAAGCGACTCTGGCCAGGGGCTCAGATACGCAGTATTTT.

The rearrangement links TRBV5-1 to TRBJ2-2; no reliable D call. The CDR3 runs 14 residues. Germline CDR1 and CDR2: SGHRS and YFSETQ. The V and J ends lost 0 bases and 3 bases respectively, with 6 bases between them. The DNA of the CDR3 is TGCGCCAGCAGCTTGGACAGATACACCGGGGAGCTGTTTTTT. Amino acid sequence: CASSLDRYTGELFF. The full variable domain, with the rest looked up from reference TRBV5-1 and TRBJ2-2, is KAGVTQTPRYLIKTRGQQVTLSCSPISGHRSVSWYQQTPGQGLQFLFEYFSETQRNKGNFPGRFSGRQFSNSRSEMNVSTLELGDSALYLCASSLDRYTGELFFGEGSRLTVL.

This chain joins TRBV6-5 and TRBJ2-2, with 11 bases matching TRBD1. V lost 6 bases and J lost 3; bases outside the gene matches: 3. The CDR3 runs to 15 residues. Germline V gene data show CDR1 as MNHEY and CDR2 as SVGAGI. The CDR3, as DNA: TGTGCCAGCAGGCAGGGACAGGGGGACACCGGGGAGCTGTTTTTT. Its protein is CASRQGQGDTGELFF.

V is TRBV5-1 and J is TRBJ2-1; D is possibly TRBD1 (6 bases). V shed 3 bases and J shed 1 base, with 14 bases lying between them. CDR3 length: 16 amino acids. Per the germline V gene, CDR1 is SGHRS and CDR2 is YFSETQ. The CDR3 coding sequence is TGCGCCAGCAGCTCCCCCCAGGGGATTTCCTACAATGAGCAGTTCTTC. This sequence encodes CASSSPQGISYNEQFF.

The chain is built from TRBV5-4 and TRBJ1-1; no definite D call. The V gene lost 2 bases and the J gene lost 4 bases, with 15 bases spanning the gap. This CDR3 spans 15 amino acids. The germline CDR1 and CDR2 sequences are SGHNT and YYREEE (reference sequence). The CDR3 spells CASSFVSGLSTEAFF. The CDR3 DNA is TGTGCCAGCAGCTTTGTGTCAGGTCTATCCACTGAAGCTTTCTTT.

The chain couples TRBV15 to TRBJ1-1, with D tentatively TRBD1 (5 bases). Trimming left V 0 bases short and J 0 bases short, with 5 bases between. CDR1 and CDR2 (germline): LNHNV, YYDKDF (reference sequence). The CDR3 contains 14 residues. The CDR3 reads CATSRDRVNTEAFF. The CDR3, as DNA: TGTGCCACCAGCAGAGACAGGGTGAACACTGAAGCTTTCTTT.

V gene TRBV5-1 combines with J gene TRBJ1-1; 9 bases fit TRBD1. The CDR3 has 14 amino acids. Looked up from germline, CDR1 is SGHRS and CDR2 is YFSETQ. After removal of 4 bases from V and 5 bases from J, the junction contained 6 bases not matched to a gene. CDR3 DNA sequence: TGCGCCAGCAGCGTGGGACAGGGAGAGACTGAAGCTTTCTTT. This translates into CASSVGQGETEAFF.

The chain uses TRBV19 and TRBJ1-2; TRBD1 might be the D (6 bases). V lost 0 bases to trimming and J lost 4 bases, with 15 bases between them. Germline V gives CDR1 LNHDA, CDR2 SQIVND (reference sequence). The CDR3 covers 16 residues. The CDR3 sequence: CASSIEAADRLYGYTF. CDR3 nucleotides: TGTGCCAGTAGTATAGAAGCTGCGGACAGACTCTATGGCTACACCTTC.

The chain joins TRBV7-6 to TRBJ2-7; TRBD1 aligns across 8 bases. There are 13 residues in the CDR3. J was trimmed by 4 bases and V by 3 bases; bases with no gene match: 2. Germline V lookup: CDR1 SGHVS, CDR2 FNYEAQ. For the CDR3, the DNA is TGTGCCAGCAGCTTGACAGGGGATTACGAGCAGTACTTC. Protein: CASSLTGDYEQYF.

The gene calls are TRBV18 and TRBJ2-2, with TRBD1 identical over 8 bases. The CDR3 is 15 amino acids. The V and J ends lost 5 bases and 3 bases, in that order; junction bases with no gene match: 5. The germline gives CDR1 KGHSH, CDR2 LQKENI. The CDR3 reads CASSEDREDTGELFF. CDR3 bases: TGTGCCAGCTCAGAGGACAGGGAGGACACCGGGGAGCTGTTTTTT.

The chain uses TRBV10-3 and TRBJ2-5; 9 bases are shared with TRBD1. This CDR3 has 15 residues. The trim removed 4 bases at V and 5 bases at J, leaving 8 bases unmatched. Germline CDR1 ENHRY, CDR2 SYGVKD. The CDR3: CAISVRGQGFETQYF. The DNA for the CDR3 is TGTGCCATCAGTGTACGGGGACAGGGTTTCGAGACCCAGTACTTC.

CDR3 DNA: TGTGCCAGCAGTAACCAAGGACAGGGAGGTGAAAAACTGTTTTTT. Protein sequence: CASSNQGQGGEKLFF. This sequence joins TRBV6-1 and TRBJ1-4; 8 bases fit TRBD1. CDR3 length equals 15 residues. J was trimmed by 7 bases and V by 5 bases; bases with no gene match: 9. Germline loops: CDR1 MNHNS, CDR2 SASEGT.

V is TRBV4-2 and J is TRBJ1-4; D unresolved. Germline CDR1 LGHNA, CDR2 YNFKEQ. V gave up 0 bases and J gave up 8 bases, with 4 bases separating them. The CDR3 is made up of 12 amino acids. As DNA, the CDR3 is TGTGCCAGCAGCCAAGATCGGGAAAAACTGTTTTTT. Encoded protein: CASSQDREKLFF.

The V call is TRBV11-2, the J call TRBJ1-2; 7 nucleotides align to TRBD1. The CDR3 is made up of 14 amino acids. The germline V gene has CDR1 SGHAT and CDR2 FQNNGV. V was pared by 1 base and J by 7 bases, with 6 bases of the junction left unmatched. The CDR3 is CASSLVLGGGGYTF. Written as DNA, the CDR3 is TGTGCCAGCAGCTTAGTGTTAGGGGGCGGTGGCTACACCTTC.

This clone was recorded once. The rearrangement joins TRBV7-9 to TRBJ2-1; 8 nucleotides agree with TRBD2. Germline V CDR1 and CDR2: SEHNR, FQNEAQ (reference sequence). V was clipped by 1 base and J by 2 bases; unmatched bases: 13. This CDR3 is 19 amino acids long. This CDR3 reads CASSLVGDSAGGTYNEQFF. CDR3 coding DNA: TGTGCCAGCAGCTTAGTAGGGGATTCGGCGGGGGGTACCTACAATGAGCAGTTCTTC.